Below are 12 T cell receptor beta chains sequenced from a single sample in a study of blood T cell repertoires in COVID-19. Profiled with immunoSEQ multiplex PCR; TCRdb holds only in-frame clones, not every one. The table includes 73,000 or so clones, around four fifths detected once. Input material: peripheral blood. The receptors stem from a man aged 45 to 65 with active COVID-19.

This clone was counted a single time. The chain employs TRBV2 and TRBJ1-4; a weak D match, TRBD1 (6 bases). Trimming took off 4 bases at V and 7 bases at J, with 10 bases between the two ends. Germline lookup yields CDR1 SNHLY and CDR2 FYNNEI. The CDR3 covers 13 residues. The CDR3 bases are TGTGCCAGCAGTGGGTACAGGGCTGAAAAACTGTTTTTT. Protein: CASSGYRAEKLFF.

This chain links TRBV7-9 with TRBJ2-5; D might be TRBD2 (5 bases). The CDR3 covers 18 residues. The germline gives CDR1 SEHNR, CDR2 FQNEAQ (reference sequence). V was pared by 3 bases and J by 0 bases, with 20 bases between. CDR3 region: CASSFRYGRTRYQETQYF. CDR3 bases: TGTGCCAGCAGCTTTAGATATGGCCGTACTAGATACCAAGAGACCCAGTACTTC.

The chain carries TRBV5-6 and TRBJ2-5; maybe TRBD2 (5 bases). The V gene lost 0 bases and the J gene lost 2 bases, with 5 bases spanning the gap. Looked up from germline, CDR1 is SGHDT and CDR2 is YYEEEE. The CDR3 loop spans 13 amino acids. The CDR3 here is CASSLGGQETQYF. As DNA, the CDR3 is TGTGCCAGCAGCTTGGGCGGGCAAGAGACCCAGTACTTC.

The V gene is TRBV6-5, the J gene TRBJ1-2; D remains ambiguous. Trimming took off 4 bases at V and 2 bases at J, with 11 bases between the two ends. The CDR3 spans 14 residues. CDR1 and CDR2 (germline): MNHEY, SVGAGI. CDR3 region: CASSSPRGNYGYTF. In DNA, the CDR3 is TGTGCCAGCAGTTCCCCCCGGGGAAACTATGGCTACACCTTC.

This clone was counted only a few times. This chain links TRBV6-1 with TRBJ2-1; 7 bases align to TRBD2. Losses at the gene ends were 0 bases for V and 15 bases for J; bases not matched to a gene: 11. The V gene's germline CDR1 is MNHNS and CDR2 SASEGT. The CDR3 is 14 amino acids. CDR3 nucleotide sequence: TGTGCCAGCAGTGAAGCGGGGACTACCTCTCAAGGGTTCTTC. Protein: CASSEAGTTSQGFF.

The chain links TRBV7-3 to TRBJ2-3; possibly TRBD2 for D (6 bases). Germline V CDR1 and CDR2: SGHTA, FQGTGA. The CDR3 is made up of 13 amino acids. V was cut by 1 base and J by 6 bases, with 8 bases left in between. The CDR3 region has the DNA TGTGCCAGCAGCTTAATGGCGGGGGATACGCAGTATTTT. Translated: CASSLMAGDTQYF.

The DNA for the CDR3 is TGTGCCACCAGTGCCAGCTCGACAGGGGGAAAAGCTTTCTTT. It encodes CATSASSTGGKAFF. The chain joins TRBV24-1 to TRBJ1-1, with 9 bases identical to TRBD1. Trimming removed 5 bases from V and 9 bases from J; junction bases left unmatched: 9. From germline, CDR1 is KGHDR and CDR2 SFDVKD. There are 14 residues in the CDR3.

This clone was recorded many times. The chain joins TRBV4-2 to TRBJ1-2; TRBD1 aligns across 8 bases. The CDR3 runs to 15 residues. Germline V gene sequence: CDR1 LGHNA, CDR2 YNFKEQ. Trimming removed 4 bases from V and 4 bases from J; junction bases left unmatched: 8. The CDR3 DNA reads TGTGCCAGCAGCCGCGGACAGGGCTGGCTCTATGGCTACACCTTC. It encodes CASSRGQGWLYGYTF.

This clone is a singleton in its sample. The chain employs TRBV19 and TRBJ2-6; TRBD2 agrees at 9 bases. The V segment lost 2 bases and the J segment 3 bases; nucleotides outside the gene matches: 8. CDR3 length: 18 residues. In germline, CDR1 is LNHDA, CDR2 SQIVND (reference sequence). The CDR3 here is CASSIKGLALVGANVLTF. For the CDR3, the DNA is TGTGCCAGTAGTATAAAAGGACTAGCGCTGGTTGGGGCCAACGTCCTGACTTTC.

The rearrangement uses TRBV18 and TRBJ2-3; 7 nucleotides match TRBD2. In germline, CDR1 is KGHSH, CDR2 LQKENI. V shed 1 base and J 1 base; nucleotides not matched to a gene: 2. The CDR3 runs 15 residues. The CDR3 reads CASSPRAGRTDTQYF. The CDR3 region has the DNA TGTGCCAGCTCACCACGAGCGGGGCGCACAGATACGCAGTATTTT.

The chain recombines TRBV7-2 with TRBJ2-5, with D perhaps matching TRBD2 (6 bases). The ends were cut back, 5 bases at V and 4 bases at J, with 14 bases in the middle. The germline CDR1 and CDR2 sequences are SGHTA and FQGNSA. The CDR3 is made up of 14 amino acids. This chain's CDR3 is CASSVRDLRETQYF. The CDR3 nucleotides read TGTGCCAGCAGCGTTCGGGACTTACGAGAGACCCAGTACTTC.

This chain links TRBV2 with TRBJ2-7; 7 positions agree with TRBD2. V lost 4 bases and J lost 5; bases outside the gene matches: 11. The CDR3 totals 15 residues. Germline V gene sequence: CDR1 SNHLY, CDR2 FYNNEI. The CDR3 is CASSGGLTLPHEQYF. The CDR3 region has the DNA TGTGCCAGCAGTGGGGGACTAACCCTTCCCCACGAGCAGTACTTC.